The clone carrying this T cell receptor (beta chain) was observed many times. MiXCR, run by TCRdb on the 5' RACE reads, gives a single entry per CDR3 protein. The repertoire holds around 230,000 distinct CDR3 sequences, 6.5% seen once, with less than 15% in the top ten. The length of the CDR3 is 14 residues. The entry originates in a study of identical twins. This sample also belongs to another study, concerning T cells expressing NK-cell markers.

This sequence originates from a woman aged 18 to 35 in good health. This chain links TRBV21-1 with TRBJ2-7. TRBV21-1 is assigned pseudogene status. The sequencing sample was made of CD8+ T cells sorted from blood. The CDR3 sequence: CASSKAESSYEQYF. The DNA of the CDR3 is TGTGCCAGCAGCAAAGCGGAGTCCTCCTACGAGCAGTACTTC.